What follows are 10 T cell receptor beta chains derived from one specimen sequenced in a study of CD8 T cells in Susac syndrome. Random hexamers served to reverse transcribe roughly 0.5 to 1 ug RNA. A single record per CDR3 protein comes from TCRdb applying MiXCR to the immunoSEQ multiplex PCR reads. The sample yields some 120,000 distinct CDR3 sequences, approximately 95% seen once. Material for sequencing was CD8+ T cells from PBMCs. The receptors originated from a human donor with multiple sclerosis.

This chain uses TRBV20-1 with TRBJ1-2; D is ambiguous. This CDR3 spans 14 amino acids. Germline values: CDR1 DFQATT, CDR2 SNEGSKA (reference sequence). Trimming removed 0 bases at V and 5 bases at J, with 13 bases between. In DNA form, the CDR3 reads TGCAGTGCTAGAGATTACGAGCGAGCATATGGCTACACCTTC. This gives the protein CSARDYERAYGYTF.

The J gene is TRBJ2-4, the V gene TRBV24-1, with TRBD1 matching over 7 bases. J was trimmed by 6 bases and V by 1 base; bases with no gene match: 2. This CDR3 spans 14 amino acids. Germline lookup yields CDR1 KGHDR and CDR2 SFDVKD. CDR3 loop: CATSDFRQGNIQYF. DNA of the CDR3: TGTGCCACCAGTGATTTCCGACAGGGAAACATTCAGTACTTC.

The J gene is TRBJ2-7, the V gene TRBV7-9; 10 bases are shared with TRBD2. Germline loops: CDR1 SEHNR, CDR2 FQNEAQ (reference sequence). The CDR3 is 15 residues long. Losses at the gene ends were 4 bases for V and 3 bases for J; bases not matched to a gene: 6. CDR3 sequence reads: CASSYGTSADYEQYV. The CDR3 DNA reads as TGTGCCAGCAGCTACGGGACTAGCGCTGACTACGAGCAGTACGTC.

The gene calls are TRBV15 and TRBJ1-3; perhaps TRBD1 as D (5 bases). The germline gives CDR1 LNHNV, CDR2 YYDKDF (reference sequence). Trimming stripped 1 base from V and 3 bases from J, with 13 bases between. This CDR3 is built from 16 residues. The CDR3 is CATSRAGWGFGNTIYF. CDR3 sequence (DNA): TGTGCCACCAGCAGAGCCGGGTGGGGGTTTGGAAACACCATATATTTT.

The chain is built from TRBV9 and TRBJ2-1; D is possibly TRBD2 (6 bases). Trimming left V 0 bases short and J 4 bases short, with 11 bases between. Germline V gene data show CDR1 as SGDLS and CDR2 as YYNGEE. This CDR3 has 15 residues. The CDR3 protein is CASSVAAGQYNEQFF. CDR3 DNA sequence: TGTGCCAGCAGCGTAGCTGCGGGGCAGTACAATGAGCAGTTCTTC.

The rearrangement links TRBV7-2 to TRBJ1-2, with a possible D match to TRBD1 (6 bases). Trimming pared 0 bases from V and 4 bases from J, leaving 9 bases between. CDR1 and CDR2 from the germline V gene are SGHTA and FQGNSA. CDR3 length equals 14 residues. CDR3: CASSLARRGYGYTF. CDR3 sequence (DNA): TGTGCCAGCAGCTTAGCGCGCAGGGGCTATGGCTACACCTTC. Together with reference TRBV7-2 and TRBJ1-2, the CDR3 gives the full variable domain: GAGVSQSPSNKVTEKGKDVELRCDPISGHTALYWYRQSLGQGLEFLIYFQGNSAPDKSGLPSDRFSAERTGGSVSTLTIQRTQQEDSAVYLCASSLARRGYGYTFGSGTRLTVV.

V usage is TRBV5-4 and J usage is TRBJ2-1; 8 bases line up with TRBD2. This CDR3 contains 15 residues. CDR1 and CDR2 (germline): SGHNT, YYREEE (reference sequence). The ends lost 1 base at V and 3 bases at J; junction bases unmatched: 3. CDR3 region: CASSLSGGYYNEQFF. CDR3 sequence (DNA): TGTGCCAGCAGCTTGTCGGGAGGGTACTACAATGAGCAGTTCTTC.

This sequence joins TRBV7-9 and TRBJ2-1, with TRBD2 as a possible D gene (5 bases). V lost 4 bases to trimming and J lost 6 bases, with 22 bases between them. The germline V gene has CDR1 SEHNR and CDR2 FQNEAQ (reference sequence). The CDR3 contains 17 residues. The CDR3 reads CASSSPPDLTRGNEQFF. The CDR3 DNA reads TGTGCCAGCAGCTCACCCCCGGACCTAACCCGGGGCAATGAGCAGTTCTTC.

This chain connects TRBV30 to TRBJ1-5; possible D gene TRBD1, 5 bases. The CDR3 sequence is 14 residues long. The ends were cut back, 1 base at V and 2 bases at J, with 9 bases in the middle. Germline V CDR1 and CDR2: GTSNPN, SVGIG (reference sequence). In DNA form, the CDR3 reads TGTGCCTGGAGTGAGGGCAGGGGCAATCAGCCCCAGCATTTT. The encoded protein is CAWSEGRGNQPQHF.

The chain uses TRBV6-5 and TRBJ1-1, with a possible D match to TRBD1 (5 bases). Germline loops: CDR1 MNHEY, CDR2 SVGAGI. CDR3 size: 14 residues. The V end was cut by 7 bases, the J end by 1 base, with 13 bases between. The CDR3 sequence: CASKWGTENTEAFF. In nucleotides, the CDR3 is TGTGCCAGCAAGTGGGGGACGGAGAACACTGAAGCTTTCTTT.